This T cell receptor (beta chain) was captured by sequencing in a study of cytomegalovirus exposure and HLA in healthy donors (dated by TCRdb to 2016 to 2017). Regarding the research as a whole: In an earlier analysis of fewer than 750 of the donors, 276 Gb of sequence data and about 110 million unique TCR beta sequences from approximately 180 million T cells were reported. An early release covering about 600 HLA-typed donors comprised about 310 gigabases of sequencing data and approximately 85 million unique TCR sequences. The genetic ancestry cluster associated with self-reported Caucasian donors included 80% to 90% of the 398 genotyped donors. The aim of the study was to test whether cataloging public T cell receptors could identify signatures of past pathogen exposure. The study used immunosequencing to profile the T cell repertoires of around 600 subjects and linked those repertoires to cytomegalovirus serostatus. Besides the first cohort of 500 to 700 subjects, a separate validation cohort made up of about 120 different subjects was used. High-throughput TCR immunosequencing, statistical association of individual TCRs with disease status, and machine learning were combined to predict cytomegalovirus infection status. A later analysis re-examined previously published TCR beta repertoires from over 500 donors and added high-resolution HLA genotyping to investigate patterns of TCR occurrence. Rather than drawing on any new phenotypic data, the later analysis identified candidate immune exposures from TCR beta sequences and the way those sequences occurred across donors. An earlier analysis of 587 of the donors used high-throughput TCR beta sequencing to judge whether each TCR beta V gene segment behaved as functional or pseudogenic. Donor age, sex, ethnicity and CMV serostatus were collected together with the repertoire data. A later genetic analysis used genome-wide SNP genotypes for about three fifths of the 666 donors, treating that subset as a discovery cohort. Every discovery cohort repertoire had been produced on one sequencing platform. Class I and class II HLA loci were covered by the typing at four-digit resolution. The number of typed donors differed by locus: roughly 629-630 for A, B, C, DRB1 and DQB1; approximately 520 for DQA1; 600 to 610 for DPA1; and 450 to 480 for DPB1. Roughly 5 DR-DQ haplotypes were handled as single units for association and clustering, since linkage in the cohort was strong. Among 398 genotyped donors of the cohort, an average of approximately 250,000 unique TCR beta nucleotide sequences were sequenced per donor, around a sixth of them non-productive.

Concerning this clone: Its antigen remains undetermined. Within one base of it there is no much larger clone, and no base qualities were kept. Distinct nucleotide sequences in the sample also encode this CDR3.

The cohort was made up of approximately 670 healthy bone marrow donors. At the time of sampling, every cohort member was nominally healthy, though immune exposures that went unrecorded were likely present. The donor tested CMV seronegative, placing the donor among the roughly 400 seronegative members of the cohort. Each donor provided a peripheral blood sample, and peripheral blood mononuclear cells were used for TCR beta sequencing. Genomic DNA was extracted from the blood cell samples with the Qiagen DNeasy Blood Extraction Kit. The library was generated by the immunoSEQ multiplex PCR assay. The multiplex PCR relied on a mix of 60 forward primers for TCR Vbeta segments and 13 reverse primers for TCR Jbeta segments. A multiplex PCR assay on genomic DNA amplified the CDR3 region of rearranged TCR beta genes. The amplified TCR beta libraries were sequenced on the Illumina HiSeq System as 87-base-pair reads. The published analysis was carried out like this. Across the 700 or so repertoires, a later analysis counted approximately 75 million unique TCR beta chains, 9 million to 14 million of which were shared by at least two donors. Raw reads were error-corrected and collapsed into unique sequences by a nearest-neighbor algorithm in which closely related sequences were merged to remove PCR and sequencing errors. To assign V, D and J gene segments, CDR3 sequences were aligned to IMGT reference sequences. For a sequence to be retained, at least a six-nucleotide match to both a V gene segment and a J gene segment was required. A rearrangement counted as productive if the CDR3 had no stop codons and remained in frame with V and J, and every other rearrangement counted as non-productive. Following IMGT convention, CDR3 was defined as the stretch from the second conserved V-encoded cysteine to the conserved J-encoded phenylalanine. The earlier analysis of 500 to 650 of the donors excluded any sequence lacking an unambiguous match to a single V gene segment. An earlier analysis of roughly 590 of the donors called V segments functional above 56.7% productive rearrangements and segregating when the between-donor standard deviation exceeded 5%. A statistical classification framework was built to diagnose cytomegalovirus status from the catalog of TCR beta chain sequences. V and J gene assignment, in a later analysis, came from comparing TCR nucleotide sequences with IMGT/GENE-DB human TR gene sequences. Using the TCRdist pipeline, a later analysis assigned CDR3 sequences along with most-parsimonious VDJ recombination scenarios. In a later analysis, each TCR beta chain was defined by its CDR3 amino acid sequence together with its V-gene family, and reads without a unique V-gene family were excluded. In a later analysis, around 600 highly shared, low-generation-probability nucleotide sequences were removed to address suspected cross-contamination and a sequencing artifact. For each public chain, a later analysis derived a clonal expansion index from normalized ranks of inferred template counts within each repertoire. In a later analysis, generation probabilities were computed using a VDJ recombination model fitted to out-of-frame rearrangements, and the results were checked against IGoR. In a later analysis, hypergeometric tests were used to score TCR-TCR, TCR-HLA and TCR-CMV co-occurrence, with a repertoire-size bias correction applied to TCR pairs. False discovery rates were estimated in a later analysis by permuting HLA or CMV assignments 20 times. In a later analysis, co-occurring TCRs were grouped with DBSCAN, and TCRdist sequence similarity was added when clustering was performed within HLA-allele-positive subsets. Co-occurrence clustering excluded repertoires with fewer than 30,000 or more than 120,000 public chains, plus five with anomalous nucleotide sharing. TCRdb's version of the immuneACCESS table is confined to in-frame rearrangements and falls short of the full clone set. An unresolved V gene accounts for under half of the shortfall where checked; the remainder is of unknown origin. V, J and clone size are those of that table, while D and trimming were read from the DNA. This sample lists 100,000 or so clones; 78% were detected once. Approximately 1.2% of the sample is in the top ten clones.

Trimming at the junction amounts to 0 bases on V and 1 base on J, and the germline ends lie 7 bases apart. The CDR3 runs 14 residues from the cysteine to the phenylalanine. The entry retains the CDR3 DNA only, 42 bases that are in frame from base 1. The germline V gene sets CDR1 to SGHRS and CDR2 to YFSETQ. Beyond this particular receptor, the publication reports: In a later analysis, HLA-associated TCR beta chains showed more clonal expansion and lower generation probabilities than non-associated chains that were equally common. The study listed 164 TCR beta chains as associated with cytomegalovirus. A later analysis reported that several top co-occurrence clusters appeared linked to parvovirus B19, influenza, CMV and Epstein-Barr virus. A further reported finding was that TCR beta sequences accurately predicted the HLA-A and HLA-B alleles for most subjects in the first cohort. Sequencing depth was assumed to be roughly uniform across donors in the presence/absence analyses, though that assumption may not hold. A later genetic analysis reported fewer N-insertions in productive TCRs among donors in an Asian-associated ancestry cluster than the roughly 700-donor mean. In a later analysis, most CMV-associated TCR beta chains were found to appear HLA-restricted, with HLA associations seemingly driven largely by CMV exposure. It was suggested by the authors that the approach could potentially be generalized to other disease states and immunological phenotypes. Cytomegalovirus status was reported to be diagnosed by the classifier with high specificity and sensitivity in both the original and validation cohorts. Broadly in line with IMGT annotations, most TCR beta V segments showed up in productive rearrangements about 87% or about 30% of the time in an earlier analysis of approximately 640 of the donors. Linkage disequilibrium might explain the correlated functional status among segregating V segments, but an unknown experimental factor could not be excluded. A cluster of highly shared sequence variants was judged likely to represent a technical artifact of the sequencing pipeline. Because counts were too low, around 18 rarely observed V segments, including chromosome 9 orphons, were left out of the earlier analysis of approximately 580 of the donors. The only immune exposure information available for the cohort was CMV serostatus. Because HLA typing was unavailable for some donors at each locus, only the typed subset was used in association tests. According to a later analysis, TCR association rates differed among HLA loci, with DRB1 alleles showing the most associated TCRs and HLA-C alleles showing the fewest. A few of the identified cytomegalovirus-associated TCR beta chains were confirmed in vitro to be specific for cytomegalovirus antigens. A later analysis associated about 16,000 TCR beta sequences with specific HLA alleles at a false discovery rate of 0.05. Strong co-occurrence of HLA alleles, especially DR and DQ, made assigning TCR associations to individual alleles difficult. While some public TCRs were present in many individuals, most TCR sequences turned up only very rarely across donors. This cohort had only TCR beta chains sequenced, and the lack of alpha or paired-chain data limited which features could be detected. In a later genetic analysis, a missense DCLRE1C variant was associated with V-gene and J-gene trimming of TCR beta chains, and the association was replicated in an independent cohort. Some IMGT-functional V segments, including TRBV6-2 and TRBV6-3, could not be distinguished by the 87-base-pair reads and were therefore excluded.

The V and J segments used are TRBV5-1 and TRBJ1-1, with a tentative D gene TRBD1 over 6 matching bases. The sample taken for sequencing was PBMCs. The TCR sequence derives from a man aged 30 to 39 in good health and CMV-seronegative. The CDR3 protein is CASSLEQGNTEAFF. The DNA sequence is TGCGCCAGCAGCTTGGAACAGGGGAACACTGAAGCTTTCTTT.